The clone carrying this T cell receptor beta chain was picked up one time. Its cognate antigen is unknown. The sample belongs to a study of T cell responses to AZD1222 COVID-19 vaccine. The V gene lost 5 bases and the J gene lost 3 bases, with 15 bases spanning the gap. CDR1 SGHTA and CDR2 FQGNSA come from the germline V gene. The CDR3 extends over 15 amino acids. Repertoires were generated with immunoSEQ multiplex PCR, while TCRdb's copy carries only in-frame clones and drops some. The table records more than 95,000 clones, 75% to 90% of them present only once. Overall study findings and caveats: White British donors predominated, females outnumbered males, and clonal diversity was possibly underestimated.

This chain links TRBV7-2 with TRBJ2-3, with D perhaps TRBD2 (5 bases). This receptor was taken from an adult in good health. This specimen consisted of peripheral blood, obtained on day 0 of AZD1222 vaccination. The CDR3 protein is CASSQGGPSTDTQYF. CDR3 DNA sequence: TGTGCCAGCAGCCAAGGAGGCCCCTCGACAGATACGCAGTATTTT.